These 9 T cell receptor beta chains were all obtained from the same sample, sequenced in a study of tumor and adjacent non-tumor tissue in lung cancer. A modified ARM-PCR protocol with three rounds of nested PCR amplified TCRbeta. TCRdb recomputed calls from the multiplex PCR reads with MiXCR, one row per CDR3 protein. The sample lists 100,000 to 120,000 distinct CDR3 sequences; over 70% were seen once. RNA was extracted from bulk tissue without any cell sorting. Sequencing was performed on lung tumor tissue. Source of these receptors: a man between 65 and 79 years old with non-small cell lung cancer.

As regards this clonotype: Likely a read error: the CDR3 ends without its conserved phenylalanine or tryptophan. The V gene is TRBV29-1, the J gene TRBJ2-5, with D possibly matching TRBD1 (6 bases). Trimming cost V 6 bases and J 4 bases, with 15 bases left between them. This CDR3 contains 13 residues. Germline CDR1 reads SQVTM; CDR2 reads ANQGSEA. DNA for the CDR3: TGCAGCGTGGCCGACAGGCTCCGAGAGACCCAGTACTCC. Amino acids: CSVADRLRETQYS.

For this clonotype: One end of the junction varies from germline; a read error may be responsible. CDR3 bases: TGTGCCAGCAGCCAATATTGGGGGGGAGATACCCAGTACTTC. Translated, it gives CASSQYWGGDTQYF. This chain joins TRBV4-1 and TRBJ2-5; 7 bases line up with TRBD2. CDR1 and CDR2 from the germline V gene are MGHRA and YSYEKL. This CDR3 spans 14 amino acids.

This clonotype has more than one count but fewer than ten. This may stem from a read error, because a much larger clone lies one nucleotide away. The V and J genes are TRBV29-1 and TRBJ2-4; D is uncertain. V shed 5 bases and J shed 2 bases, with 13 bases lying between them. The CDR3 runs 14 residues. Germline V lookup: CDR1 SQVTM, CDR2 ANQGSEA. The DNA for the CDR3 is TGCAGCGTTACCCTTGGGGTGTCCAAAAACATTCAGTACTTC. Encoded protein: CSVTLGVSKNIQYF.

With respect to this clonotype: Possible read error: a much larger clone is one base away. V is TRBV18 and J is TRBJ2-3; D unclear. This CDR3 spans 13 amino acids. Germline V gene lookup returns CDR1 KGHSH and CDR2 LQKENI. The chain's CDR3 is CASSRDITDSQYF. The CDR3 DNA is TGTGCCAGCTCCCGCGACATCACAGATTCGCAGTATTTT.

Points on this clonotype: A much larger clone differs by one base, so this may be a read error. The CDR3 region is CASSGSMNSEAFF. Here the CDR3 DNA reads TGTGCCAGCAGCGGCAGTATGAACAGTGAAGCTTTCTTT. The chain couples TRBV5-4 to TRBJ1-1, with D hard to call. CDR1 and CDR2 from the germline V gene are SGHNT and YYREEE (reference sequence). CDR3 size: 13 residues.

Turning to this clonotype: Mismatch with germline at one junction end may stem from a read error. This chain links TRBV12-3 or TRBV12-4 with TRBJ2-4; TRBD1 might be the D (5 bases). This CDR3 comprises 15 residues. The CDR3 here is CAISSTDSSTNIQYF. As DNA, the CDR3 is TGTGCCATCAGTTCAACCGACAGCTCAACAAACATTCAGTACTTC.

Turning to this clonotype: An end of the junction differs from the germline gene, which may be a read error. V and J are TRBV11-3 and TRBJ1-1; D gene ambiguous. CDR1 is SGHNT, CDR2 YENEEA, per germline. The CDR3 length is 13 residues. The CDR3 region is CARSFRVNTEAFF. The CDR3 nucleotides read TGTGCCCGCAGCTTTAGGGTGAACACTGAAGCTTTCTTC.

This clonotype was recorded a few times. This may be a read error: a much more frequent sequence differs by one nucleotide. The chain carries TRBV14 and TRBJ2-6; D remains unclear. V lost 3 bases and J 5 bases, leaving 14 bases between the germline ends. The CDR3 covers 16 residues. The V gene's germline CDR1 is SGHDN and CDR2 FVKESK. CDR3 amino acids: CASSQSTISWANVLTF. CDR3 coding DNA: TGTGCCAGCAGCCAGAGTACCATATCTTGGGCCAACGTCCTGACTTTC.

This clonotype was detected only a few times. An end of the junction does not agree with germline; a read error may underlie this. The rearrangement uses TRBV11-1 and TRBJ2-5; 7 bases match TRBD2. This CDR3 spans 13 amino acids. From germline, CDR1 is SGHAT and CDR2 FQDESV (reference sequence). CDR3 sequence: CVSSFFRRETQYF. CDR3 bases: TGTGTCAGCAGCTTTTTCAGGCGGGAGACCCAGTATTTC. Full variable domain (rest looked up from reference TRBV11-1 and TRBJ2-5): EAEVAQSPRYKITEKSQAVAFWCDPISGHATLYWYRQILGQGPELLVQFQDESVVDDSQLPKDRFSAERLKGVDSTLKIQPAELGDSAMYLCVSSFFRRETQYFGPGTRLLVL.